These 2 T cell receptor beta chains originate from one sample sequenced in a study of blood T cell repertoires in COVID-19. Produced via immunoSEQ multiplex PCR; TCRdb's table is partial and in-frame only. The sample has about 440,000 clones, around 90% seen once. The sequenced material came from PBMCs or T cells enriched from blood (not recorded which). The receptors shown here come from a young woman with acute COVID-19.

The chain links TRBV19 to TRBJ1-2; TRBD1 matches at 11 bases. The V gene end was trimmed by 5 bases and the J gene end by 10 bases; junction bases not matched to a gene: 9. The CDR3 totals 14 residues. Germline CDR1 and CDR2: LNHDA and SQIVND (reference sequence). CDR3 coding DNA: TGTGCCAGTAGTCCCTGGACAGGGGGCACCGACTACACCTTC. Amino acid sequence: CASSPWTGGTDYTF.

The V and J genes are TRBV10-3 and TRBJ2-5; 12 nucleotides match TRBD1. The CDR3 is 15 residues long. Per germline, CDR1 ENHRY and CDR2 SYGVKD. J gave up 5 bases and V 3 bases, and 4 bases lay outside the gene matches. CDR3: CAISELGQGAETQYF. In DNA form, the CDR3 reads TGTGCCATCAGTGAATTGGGACAGGGGGCTGAGACCCAGTACTTC.